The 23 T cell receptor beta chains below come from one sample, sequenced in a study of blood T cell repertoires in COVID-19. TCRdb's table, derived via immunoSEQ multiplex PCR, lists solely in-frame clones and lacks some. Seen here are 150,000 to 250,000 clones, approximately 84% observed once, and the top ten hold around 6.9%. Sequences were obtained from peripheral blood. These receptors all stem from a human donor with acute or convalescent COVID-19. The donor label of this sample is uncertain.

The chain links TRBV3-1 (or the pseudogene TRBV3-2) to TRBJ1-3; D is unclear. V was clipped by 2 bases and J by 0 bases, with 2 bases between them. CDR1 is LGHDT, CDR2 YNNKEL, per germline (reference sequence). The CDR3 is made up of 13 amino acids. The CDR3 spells CASSQYSGNTIYF. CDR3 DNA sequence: TGTGCCAGCAGCCAATACTCTGGAAACACCATATATTTT.

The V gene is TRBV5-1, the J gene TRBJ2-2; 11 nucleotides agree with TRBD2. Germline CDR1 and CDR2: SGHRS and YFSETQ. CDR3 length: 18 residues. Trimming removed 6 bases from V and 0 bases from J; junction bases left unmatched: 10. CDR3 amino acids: CASKGNSGRGANTGELFF. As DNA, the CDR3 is TGCGCCAGCAAGGGTAATAGCGGGAGGGGCGCGAACACCGGGGAGCTGTTTTTT.

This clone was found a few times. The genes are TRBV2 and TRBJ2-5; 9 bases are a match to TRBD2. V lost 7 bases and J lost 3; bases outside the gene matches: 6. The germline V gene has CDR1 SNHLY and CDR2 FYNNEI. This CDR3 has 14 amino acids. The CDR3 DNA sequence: TGTGCCAGCAACGGCGGGAGGGGGGAAGAGACCCAGTACTTC. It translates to CASNGGRGEETQYF. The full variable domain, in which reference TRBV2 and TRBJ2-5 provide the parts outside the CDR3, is EPEVTQTPSHQVTQMGQEVILRCVPISNHLYFYWYRQILGQKVEFLVSFYNNEISEKSEIFDDQFSVERPDGSNFTLKIRSTKLEDSAMYFCASNGGRGEETQYFGPGTRLLVL.

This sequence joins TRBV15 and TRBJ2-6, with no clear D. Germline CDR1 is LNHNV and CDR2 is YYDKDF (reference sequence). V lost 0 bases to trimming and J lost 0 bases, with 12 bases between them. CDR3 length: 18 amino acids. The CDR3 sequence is CATSRDRNSLSGANVLTF. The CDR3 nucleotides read TGTGCCACCAGCAGAGATAGGAACAGCCTCTCTGGGGCCAACGTCCTGACTTTC. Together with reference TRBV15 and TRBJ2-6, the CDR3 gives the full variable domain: DAMVIQNPRYQVTQFGKPVTLSCSQTLNHNVMYWYQQKSSQAPKLLFHYYDKDFNNEADTPDNFQSRRPNTSFCFLDIRSPGLGDTAMYLCATSRDRNSLSGANVLTFGAGSRLTVL.

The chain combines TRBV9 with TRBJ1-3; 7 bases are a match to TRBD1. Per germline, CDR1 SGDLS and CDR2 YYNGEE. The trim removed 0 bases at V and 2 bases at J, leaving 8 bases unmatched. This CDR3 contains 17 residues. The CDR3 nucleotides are TGTGCCAGCAGCGTAGTGCCAGGGGGACTGACTGGAAACACCATATATTTT. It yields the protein CASSVVPGGLTGNTIYF.

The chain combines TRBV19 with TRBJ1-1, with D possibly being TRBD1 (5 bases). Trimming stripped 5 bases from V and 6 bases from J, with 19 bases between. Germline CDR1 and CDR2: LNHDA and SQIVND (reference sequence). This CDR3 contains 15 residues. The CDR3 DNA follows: TGTGCCAGTAGTGCCGGGGGTCAGGGACGGGCTGAAGCTTTCTTT. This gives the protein CASSAGGQGRAEAFF.

CDR3 region: CASRAGSTDTQYF. CDR3 sequence (DNA): TGCGCCAGCAGAGCAGGGAGCACAGATACGCAGTATTTT. The chain links TRBV10-1 to TRBJ2-3, with TRBD1 as a possible D gene (5 bases). Germline V gene lookup returns CDR1 WNHNN and CDR2 SYGVQD (reference sequence). The CDR3 loop spans 13 amino acids. V was clipped by 6 bases and J by 0 bases, with 7 bases between them.

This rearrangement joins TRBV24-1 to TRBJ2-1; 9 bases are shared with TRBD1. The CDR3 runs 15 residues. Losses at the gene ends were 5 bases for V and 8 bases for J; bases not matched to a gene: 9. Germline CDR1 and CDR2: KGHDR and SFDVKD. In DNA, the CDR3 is TGTGCCACCAGTGGAGAAGGGGGACAGGGATATGAGCAGTTCTTC. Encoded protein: CATSGEGGQGYEQFF.

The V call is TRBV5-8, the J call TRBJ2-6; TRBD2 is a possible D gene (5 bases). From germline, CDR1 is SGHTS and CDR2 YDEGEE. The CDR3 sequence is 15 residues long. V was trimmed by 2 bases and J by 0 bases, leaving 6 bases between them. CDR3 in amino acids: CASSLRGSGANVLTF. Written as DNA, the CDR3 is TGTGCCAGCAGCTTACGGGGCTCTGGGGCCAACGTCCTGACTTTC.

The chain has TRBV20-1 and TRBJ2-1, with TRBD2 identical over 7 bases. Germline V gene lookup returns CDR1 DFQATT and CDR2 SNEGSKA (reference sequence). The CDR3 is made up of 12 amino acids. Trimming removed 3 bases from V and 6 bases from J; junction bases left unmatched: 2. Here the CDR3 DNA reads TGCAGTGCTAGTGGGAGGGCCAATGAGCAGTTCTTC. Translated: CSASGRANEQFF.

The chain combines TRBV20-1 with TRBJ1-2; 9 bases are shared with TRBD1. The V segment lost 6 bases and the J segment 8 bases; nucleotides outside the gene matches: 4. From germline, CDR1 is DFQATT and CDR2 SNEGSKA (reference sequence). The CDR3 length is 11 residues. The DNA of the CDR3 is TGCAGTGCCCTAACAGGGGGCGGCTACACCTTC. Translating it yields CSALTGGGYTF.

The DNA for the CDR3 is TGTGCCTGGGGACTAGCGGGCACAGATACGCAGTATTTT. Translating it yields CAWGLAGTDTQYF. This chain connects TRBV30 to TRBJ2-3; the match to TRBD2 covers 10 bases. V lost 5 bases and J lost 1; bases outside the gene matches: 0. The germline gives CDR1 GTSNPN, CDR2 SVGIG (reference sequence). The CDR3 consists of 13 residues.

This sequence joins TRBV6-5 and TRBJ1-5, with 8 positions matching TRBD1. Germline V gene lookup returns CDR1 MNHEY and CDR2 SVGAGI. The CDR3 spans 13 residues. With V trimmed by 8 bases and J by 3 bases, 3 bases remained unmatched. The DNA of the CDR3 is TGTGCCAGCTGGACAGGGACCAATCAGCCCCAGCATTTT. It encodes CASWTGTNQPQHF.

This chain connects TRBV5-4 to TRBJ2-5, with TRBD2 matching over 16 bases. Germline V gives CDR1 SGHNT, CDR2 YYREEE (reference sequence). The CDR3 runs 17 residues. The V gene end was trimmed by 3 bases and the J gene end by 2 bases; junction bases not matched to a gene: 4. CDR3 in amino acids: CASSWGLAGGRQETQYF. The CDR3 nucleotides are TGTGCCAGCAGCTGGGGACTAGCGGGAGGGAGGCAAGAGACCCAGTACTTC.

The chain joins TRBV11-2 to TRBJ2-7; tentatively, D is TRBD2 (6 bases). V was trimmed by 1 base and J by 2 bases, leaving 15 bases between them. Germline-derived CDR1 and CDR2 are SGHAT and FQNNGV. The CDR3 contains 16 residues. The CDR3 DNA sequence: TGTGCCAGCAGCTTAGGCGGGGACTCCCAAACCTACGAGCAGTACTTC. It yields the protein CASSLGGDSQTYEQYF.

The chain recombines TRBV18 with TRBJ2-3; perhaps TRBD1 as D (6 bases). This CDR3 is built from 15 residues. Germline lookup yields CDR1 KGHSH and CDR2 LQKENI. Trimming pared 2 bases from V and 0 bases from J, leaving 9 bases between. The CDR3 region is CASSPYRDSTDTQYF. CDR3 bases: TGTGCCAGCTCACCATACAGGGATAGCACAGATACGCAGTATTTT.

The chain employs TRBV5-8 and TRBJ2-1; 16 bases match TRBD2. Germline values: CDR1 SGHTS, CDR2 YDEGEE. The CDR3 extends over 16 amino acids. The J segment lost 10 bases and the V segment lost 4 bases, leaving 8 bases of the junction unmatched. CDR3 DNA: TGTGCCAGCAGCATCCTGGGACTAGCGGGAGGGCGGGAGCAGTTCTTC. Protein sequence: CASSILGLAGGREQFF.

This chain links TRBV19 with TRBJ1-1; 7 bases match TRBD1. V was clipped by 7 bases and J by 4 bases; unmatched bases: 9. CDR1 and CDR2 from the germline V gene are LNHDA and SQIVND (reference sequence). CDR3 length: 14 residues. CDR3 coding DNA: TGTGCCAGTACCCCGGACAGGAGGGGCACTGAAGCTTTCTTT. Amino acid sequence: CASTPDRRGTEAFF.

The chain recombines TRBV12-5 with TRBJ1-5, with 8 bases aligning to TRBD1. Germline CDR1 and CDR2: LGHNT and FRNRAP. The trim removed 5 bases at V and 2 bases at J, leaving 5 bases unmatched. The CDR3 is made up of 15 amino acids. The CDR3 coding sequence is TGTGCTAGTGGTCTCGGACAGGGTGGCAATCAGCCCCAGCATTTT. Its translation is CASGLGQGGNQPQHF.

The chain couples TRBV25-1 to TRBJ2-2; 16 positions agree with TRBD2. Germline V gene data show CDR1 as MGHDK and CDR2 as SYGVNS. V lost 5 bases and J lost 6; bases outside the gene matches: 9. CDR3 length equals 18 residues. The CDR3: CASSPGGLAGGPAGELFF. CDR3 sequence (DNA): TGTGCCAGCAGTCCTGGGGGACTAGCGGGAGGGCCGGCCGGGGAGCTGTTTTTT.

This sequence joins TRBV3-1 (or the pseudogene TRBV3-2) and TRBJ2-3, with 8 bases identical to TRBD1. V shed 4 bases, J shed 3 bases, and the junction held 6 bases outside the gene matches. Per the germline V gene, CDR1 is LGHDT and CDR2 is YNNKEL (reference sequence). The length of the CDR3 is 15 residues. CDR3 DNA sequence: TGTGCCAGCAGCCGACCAACAGGGGGGACAGATACGCAGTATTTT. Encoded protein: CASSRPTGGTDTQYF.

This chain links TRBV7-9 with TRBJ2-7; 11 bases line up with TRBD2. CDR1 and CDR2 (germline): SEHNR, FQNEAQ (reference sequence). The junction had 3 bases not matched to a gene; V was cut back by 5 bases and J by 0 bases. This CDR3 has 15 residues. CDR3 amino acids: CASSQGLAVSYEQYF. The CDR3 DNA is TGTGCCAGCAGCCAGGGACTAGCGGTCTCCTACGAGCAGTACTTC.

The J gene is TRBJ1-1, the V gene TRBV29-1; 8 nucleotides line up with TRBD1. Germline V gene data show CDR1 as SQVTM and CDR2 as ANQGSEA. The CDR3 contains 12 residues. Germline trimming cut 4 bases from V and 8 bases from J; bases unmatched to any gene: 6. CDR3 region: CSVGTGRREAFF. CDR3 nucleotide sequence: TGCAGCGTTGGGACAGGGCGGCGGGAAGCTTTCTTT.